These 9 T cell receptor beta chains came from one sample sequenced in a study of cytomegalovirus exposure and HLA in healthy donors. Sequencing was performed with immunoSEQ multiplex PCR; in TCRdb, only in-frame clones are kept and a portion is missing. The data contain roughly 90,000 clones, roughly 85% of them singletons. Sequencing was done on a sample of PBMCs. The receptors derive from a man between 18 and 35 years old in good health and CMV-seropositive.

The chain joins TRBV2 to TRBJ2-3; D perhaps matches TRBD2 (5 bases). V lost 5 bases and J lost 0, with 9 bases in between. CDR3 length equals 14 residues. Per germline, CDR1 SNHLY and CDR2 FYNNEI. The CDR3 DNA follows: TGTGCCAGCAGTTTAGTAGCGAGCACAGATACGCAGTATTTT. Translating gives CASSLVASTDTQYF.

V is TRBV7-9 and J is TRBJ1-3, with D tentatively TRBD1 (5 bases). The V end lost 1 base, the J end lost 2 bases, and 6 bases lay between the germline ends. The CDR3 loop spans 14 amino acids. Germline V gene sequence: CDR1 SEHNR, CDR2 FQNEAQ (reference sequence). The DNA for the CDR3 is TGTGCCAGCAGCTTAGGGGGGGCTGGAAACACCATATATTTT. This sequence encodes CASSLGGAGNTIYF.

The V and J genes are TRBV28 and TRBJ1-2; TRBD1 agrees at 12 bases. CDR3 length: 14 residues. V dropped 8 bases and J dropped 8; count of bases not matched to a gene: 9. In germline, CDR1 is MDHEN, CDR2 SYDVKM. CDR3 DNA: TGTGCCAGCTATCAGGGACAGGGGGCCGGGGGCTACACCTTC. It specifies CASYQGQGAGGYTF.

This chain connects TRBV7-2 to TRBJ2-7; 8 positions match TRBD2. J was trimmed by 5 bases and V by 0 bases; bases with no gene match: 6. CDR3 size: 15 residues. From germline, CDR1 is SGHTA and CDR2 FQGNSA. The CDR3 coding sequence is TGTGCCAGCAGCTTAGCTAGCGGGGTTCCGCACGAGCAGTACTTC. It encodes CASSLASGVPHEQYF.

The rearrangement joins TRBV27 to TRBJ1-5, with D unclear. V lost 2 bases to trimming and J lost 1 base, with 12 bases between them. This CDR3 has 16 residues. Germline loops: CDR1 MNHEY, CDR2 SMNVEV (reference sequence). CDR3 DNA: TGTGCCAGCAGTTTAAGCGCCAGTCTGAGCAATCAGCCCCAGCATTTT. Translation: CASSLSASLSNQPQHF.

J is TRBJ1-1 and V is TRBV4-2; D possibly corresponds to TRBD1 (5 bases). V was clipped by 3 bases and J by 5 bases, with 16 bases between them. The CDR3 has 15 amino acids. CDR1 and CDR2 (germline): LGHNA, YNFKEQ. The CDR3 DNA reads TGTGCCAGCAGCCAGGGCCAGGGAGGAGGGACTGAAGCTTTCTTT. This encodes CASSQGQGGGTEAFF.

In DNA, the CDR3 is TGCAGCGTTGATAGTTGGGTAGGGAGGACTGAAGCTTTCTTT. It yields the protein CSVDSWVGRTEAFF. This rearrangement joins TRBV29-1 to TRBJ1-1; D is undetermined. This CDR3 is 14 amino acids long. Per germline, CDR1 SQVTM and CDR2 ANQGSEA. V was shortened by 3 bases and J by 5 bases, with 16 bases between the two germline ends.

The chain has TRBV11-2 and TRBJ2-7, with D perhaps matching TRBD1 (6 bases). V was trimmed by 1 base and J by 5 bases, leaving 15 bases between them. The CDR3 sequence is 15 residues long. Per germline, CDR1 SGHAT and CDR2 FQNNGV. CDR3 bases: TGTGCCAGCAGCTTAGCTCTTCTGGGGGCTAACGAGCAGTACTTC. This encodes CASSLALLGANEQYF.

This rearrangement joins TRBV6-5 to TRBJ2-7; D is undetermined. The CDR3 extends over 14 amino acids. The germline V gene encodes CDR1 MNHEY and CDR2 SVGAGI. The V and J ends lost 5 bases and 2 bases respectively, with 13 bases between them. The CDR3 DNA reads TGTGCCAGCAGTGACGCAGGTTTCACCTACGAGCAGTACGTC. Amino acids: CASSDAGFTYEQYV.